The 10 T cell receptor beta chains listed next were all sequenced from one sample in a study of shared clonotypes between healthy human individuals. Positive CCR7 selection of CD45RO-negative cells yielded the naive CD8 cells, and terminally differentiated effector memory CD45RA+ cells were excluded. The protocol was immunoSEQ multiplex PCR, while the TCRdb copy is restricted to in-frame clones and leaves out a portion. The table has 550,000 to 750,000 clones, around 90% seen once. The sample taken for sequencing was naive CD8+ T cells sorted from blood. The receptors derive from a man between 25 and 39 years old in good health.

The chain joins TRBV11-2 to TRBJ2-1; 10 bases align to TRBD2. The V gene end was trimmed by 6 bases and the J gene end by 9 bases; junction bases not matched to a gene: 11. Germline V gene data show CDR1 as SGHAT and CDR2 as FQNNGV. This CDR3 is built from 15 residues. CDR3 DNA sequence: TGTGCCAGCAGATTGAGCGGGAGGGCCGTTAGTGAGCAGTTCTTC. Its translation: CASRLSGRAVSEQFF.

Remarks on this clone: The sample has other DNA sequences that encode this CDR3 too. The chain's CDR3 is CASSRTSGSTDTQYF. The CDR3 DNA sequence: TGTGCCAGCAGCAGGACTAGCGGGAGTACAGATACGCAGTATTTT. The chain recombines TRBV11-3 with TRBJ2-3; 13 nucleotides line up with TRBD2. The V gene's germline CDR1 is SGHNT and CDR2 YENEEA. The CDR3 covers 15 residues. V shed 5 bases and J 3 bases; nucleotides not matched to a gene: 2.

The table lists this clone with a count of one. CDR3 sequence reads: CASSLDAGELFF. DNA of the CDR3: TGTGCCAGCAGTTTAGATGCCGGGGAGCTGTTTTTT. The genes are TRBV27 and TRBJ2-2; D is uncertain. Germline V lookup: CDR1 MNHEY, CDR2 SMNVEV (reference sequence). Trimming removed 2 bases at V and 6 bases at J, with 4 bases between. This CDR3 is built from 12 residues.

CDR3 region: CATRLQGLNTEAFF. CDR3 sequence (DNA): TGTGCCACACGTTTACAGGGATTAAACACTGAAGCTTTCTTT. This rearrangement joins TRBV10-3 to TRBJ1-1, with TRBD1 as a possible D gene (6 bases). V was clipped by 10 bases and J by 2 bases, with 17 bases between them. The CDR3 has 14 residues. CDR1 is ENHRY and CDR2 is SYGVKD in the germline V gene.

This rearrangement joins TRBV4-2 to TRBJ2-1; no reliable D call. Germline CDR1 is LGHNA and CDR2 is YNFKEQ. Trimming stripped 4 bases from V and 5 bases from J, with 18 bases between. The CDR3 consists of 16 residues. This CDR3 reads CASSPTRSSSNNEQFF. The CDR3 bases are TGTGCCAGCAGCCCAACAAGAAGTAGCAGCAACAATGAGCAGTTCTTC.

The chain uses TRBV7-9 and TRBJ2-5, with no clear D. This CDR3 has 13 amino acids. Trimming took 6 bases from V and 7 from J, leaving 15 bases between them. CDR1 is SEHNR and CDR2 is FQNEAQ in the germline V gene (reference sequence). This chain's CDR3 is CASSPFVNVTQYF. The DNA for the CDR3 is TGTGCCAGCAGTCCGTTTGTAAATGTGACCCAGTACTTC.

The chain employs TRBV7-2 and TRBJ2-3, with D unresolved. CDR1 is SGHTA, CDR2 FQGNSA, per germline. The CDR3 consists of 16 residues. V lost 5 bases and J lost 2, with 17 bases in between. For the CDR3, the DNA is TGTGCCAGCAGCCTACAAGTGAGCGCGTCCACAGATACGCAGTATTTT. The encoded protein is CASSLQVSASTDTQYF.

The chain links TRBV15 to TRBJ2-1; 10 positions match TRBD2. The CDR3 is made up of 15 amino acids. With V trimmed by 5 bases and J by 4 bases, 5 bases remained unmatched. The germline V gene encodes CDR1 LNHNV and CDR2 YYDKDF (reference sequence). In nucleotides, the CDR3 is TGTGCCACCAGCGGAGGGACTAGCGATTACAATGAGCAGTTCTTC. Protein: CATSGGTSDYNEQFF.

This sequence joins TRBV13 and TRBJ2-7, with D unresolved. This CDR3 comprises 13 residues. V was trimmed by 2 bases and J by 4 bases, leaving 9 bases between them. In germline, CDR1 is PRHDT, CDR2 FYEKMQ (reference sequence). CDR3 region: CASSLFLGYEQYF. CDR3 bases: TGTGCCAGCAGCTTATTCCTAGGATACGAGCAGTACTTC.

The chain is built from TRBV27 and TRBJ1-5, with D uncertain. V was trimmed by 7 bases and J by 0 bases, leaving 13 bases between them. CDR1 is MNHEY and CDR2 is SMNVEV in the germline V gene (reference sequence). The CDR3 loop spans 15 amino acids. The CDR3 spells CASNRRGYSNQPQHF. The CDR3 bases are TGTGCCAGCAACCGGCGGGGATATAGCAATCAGCCCCAGCATTTT.